A selection of T cell receptor beta chains follows, all from one sample in a study of blood T cell repertoires in COVID-19. Assay: immunoSEQ multiplex PCR; the TCRdb copy retains only in-frame clones and omits some. This sample has tens of thousands of clones, with about nine tenths found just once. Sequencing input: peripheral blood. The receptor source for this set is a man between 60 and 75 years old with active COVID-19. Each CDR3 is given with its conserved first and last residue. A D gene is named only where the DNA matches it firmly. The size entry is marked missing in some rows and otherwise reads once, few, many or a size class.

v_gene: TRBV2; abundance: .; d_gene: TRBD2; j_gene: TRBJ2-3; CDR3aa: CASSRLAGGITDTQYF; CDR3nt: TGTGCCAGCAGTAGACTAGCGGGAGGGATCACAGATACGCAGTATTTT
v_gene: TRBV3-1/TRBV3-2; abundance: .; d_gene: TRBD1; j_gene: TRBJ1-2; CDR3aa: CASSSPFRDRNRYGGYTF; CDR3nt: TGTGCCAGCAGTTCCCCTTTCCGGGACAGGAACCGTTATGGTGGCTACACCTTC
v_gene: TRBV19; abundance: .; d_gene: .; j_gene: TRBJ2-4; CDR3aa: CASSSSGEGAKNIQYF; CDR3nt: TGTGCCAGTAGTAGCTCGGGGGAAGGAGCCAAAAACATTCAGTACTTC
v_gene: TRBV5-4; abundance: few; d_gene: .; j_gene: TRBJ1-2; CDR3aa: CASATLNYGYTF; CDR3nt: TGTGCCAGCGCGACACTTAACTATGGCTACACCTTC
v_gene: TRBV10-1; abundance: .; d_gene: .; j_gene: TRBJ2-3; CDR3aa: CASSASTDTQYF; CDR3nt: TGCGCCAGCAGTGCTAGCACAGATACGCAGTATTTT
v_gene: TRBV10-3; abundance: once; d_gene: TRBD1; j_gene: TRBJ2-5; CDR3aa: CAISPGTGEETQYF; CDR3nt: TGTGCCATCAGTCCCGGGACAGGGGAAGAGACCCAGTACTTC
v_gene: TRBV27; abundance: .; d_gene: TRBD1; j_gene: TRBJ1-1; CDR3aa: CASSSPGTANTEAFF; CDR3nt: TGTGCCAGCAGTTCCCCCGGGACAGCGAACACTGAAGCTTTCTTT
v_gene: TRBV24-1; abundance: .; d_gene: TRBD2; j_gene: TRBJ2-3; CDR3aa: CATSDWGSGSSDTQYF; CDR3nt: TGTGCCACCAGTGATTGGGGAAGCGGGAGTTCAGATACGCAGTATTTT
v_gene: TRBV5-1; abundance: .; d_gene: .; j_gene: TRBJ2-7; CDR3aa: CASSLVASYEQYF; CDR3nt: TGCGCCAGCAGCTTGGTGGCCTCCTACGAGCAGTACTTC
v_gene: TRBV11-2; abundance: .; d_gene: TRBD1; j_gene: TRBJ2-5; CDR3aa: CASSLTGQGARETQYF; CDR3nt: TGTGCCAGCAGCTTAACGGGACAGGGGGCACGAGAGACCCAGTACTTC
v_gene: TRBV7-3; abundance: .; d_gene: .; j_gene: TRBJ2-2; CDR3aa: CASSLSGVAGELFF; CDR3nt: TGTGCCAGCAGCTTATCAGGGGTGGCCGGGGAGCTGTTTTTT
v_gene: TRBV1; abundance: .; d_gene: .; j_gene: TRBJ2-3; CDR3aa: CTSSNFKRREGVADTQYF; CDR3nt: TGCACCAGCAGCAACTTTAAGCGGCGGGAGGGGGTTGCAGATACGCAGTATTTT
v_gene: TRBV15; abundance: .; d_gene: .; j_gene: TRBJ1-3; CDR3aa: CATSRFKGGNTIYF; CDR3nt: TGTGCCACCAGCAGGTTTAAGGGGGGGAACACCATATATTTT
v_gene: TRBV6-5; abundance: .; d_gene: TRBD1; j_gene: TRBJ2-2; CDR3aa: CASWPGQGDTGELFF; CDR3nt: TGTGCCAGCTGGCCGGGACAGGGGGACACCGGGGAGCTGTTTTTT
v_gene: TRBV19; abundance: .; d_gene: .; j_gene: TRBJ1-5; CDR3aa: CASTPGGLGPTQPQHF; CDR3nt: TGTGCCAGTACCCCCGGGGGGCTGGGGCCCACTCAGCCCCAGCATTTT
v_gene: TRBV5-1; abundance: medium-sized; d_gene: TRBD1; j_gene: TRBJ1-5; CDR3aa: CASSPTGGVNQPQHF; CDR3nt: TGCGCCAGCAGCCCGACAGGGGGCGTGAATCAGCCCCAGCATTTT
v_gene: TRBV19; abundance: .; d_gene: .; j_gene: TRBJ2-3; CDR3aa: CASNPGAADTQYF; CDR3nt: TGTGCCAGTAATCCGGGAGCCGCAGATACGCAGTATTTT
v_gene: TRBV28; abundance: .; d_gene: .; j_gene: TRBJ2-1; CDR3aa: CASTGPPEQFF; CDR3nt: TGTGCCAGCACAGGCCCCCCGGAGCAGTTCTTC
v_gene: TRBV10-3; abundance: .; d_gene: .; j_gene: TRBJ1-1; CDR3aa: CAISEIYAEAFF; CDR3nt: TGTGCCATCAGTGAGATTTATGCTGAAGCTTTCTTT
v_gene: TRBV19; abundance: .; d_gene: .; j_gene: TRBJ1-2; CDR3aa: CASSIGDSGKDGYTF; CDR3nt: TGTGCCAGTAGTATCGGGGACTCCGGTAAGGATGGCTACACCTTC
v_gene: TRBV6-5; abundance: .; d_gene: .; j_gene: TRBJ2-1; CDR3aa: CAGGRVSSYNEQFF; CDR3nt: TGTGCCGGCGGCCGGGTCAGCTCTTACAATGAGCAGTTCTTC
v_gene: TRBV5-1; abundance: .; d_gene: .; j_gene: TRBJ2-4; CDR3aa: CASSLARGLDIQYF; CDR3nt: TGCGCCAGCAGCTTGGCCCGGGGATTAGACATTCAGTACTTC
v_gene: TRBV25-1; abundance: .; d_gene: .; j_gene: TRBJ1-4; CDR3aa: CASSEGGKDEKLFF; CDR3nt: TGTGCCAGCAGTGAAGGGGGCAAGGATGAAAAACTGTTTTTT
v_gene: TRBV6-1; abundance: .; d_gene: .; j_gene: TRBJ2-7; CDR3aa: CASSEAGGSVYEQYF; CDR3nt: TGTGCCAGCAGTGAAGCGGGGGGATCGGTCTACGAGCAGTACTTC
v_gene: TRBV3-1/TRBV3-2; abundance: once; d_gene: .; j_gene: TRBJ2-3; CDR3aa: CASSQEQSPTGTDTQYF; CDR3nt: TGTGCCAGCAGCCAAGAGCAATCCCCTACAGGCACAGATACGCAGTATTTT
v_gene: TRBV11-2; abundance: .; d_gene: .; j_gene: TRBJ2-6; CDR3aa: CASSLGLAISSGANVLTF; CDR3nt: TGTGCCAGCAGCTTAGGGTTAGCGATTAGCTCTGGGGCCAACGTCCTGACTTTC
v_gene: TRBV29-1; abundance: .; d_gene: .; j_gene: TRBJ1-1; CDR3aa: CSWKPRGLDEAFF; CDR3nt: TGCAGCTGGAAACCCAGGGGCCTGGATGAAGCTTTCTTT
v_gene: TRBV27; abundance: few; d_gene: .; j_gene: TRBJ2-7; CDR3aa: CATGSWVEQYF; CDR3nt: TGTGCCACCGGGAGCTGGGTCGAGCAGTACTTC
v_gene: TRBV25-1; abundance: .; d_gene: TRBD1; j_gene: TRBJ2-2; CDR3aa: CASSGDRAIAGELFF; CDR3nt: TGTGCCAGCAGTGGTGACAGGGCCATCGCCGGGGAGCTGTTTTTT
v_gene: TRBV28; abundance: .; d_gene: .; j_gene: TRBJ1-3; CDR3aa: CASSPSDRGNTIYF; CDR3nt: TGTGCCAGCAGTCCGTCCGACAGGGGAAACACCATATATTTT
v_gene: TRBV21-1; abundance: .; d_gene: .; j_gene: TRBJ2-5; CDR3aa: CASSITGTRTMGETQYF; CDR3nt: TGTGCCAGCAGCATAACCGGGACTAGGACTATGGGGGAGACCCAGTACTTC
v_gene: TRBV12-3/TRBV12-4; abundance: once; d_gene: TRBD1; j_gene: TRBJ2-7; CDR3aa: CASSFGQGGSEYF; CDR3nt: TGTGCCAGCAGTTTCGGACAGGGCGGGTCGGAGTACTTC
v_gene: TRBV15; abundance: .; d_gene: .; j_gene: TRBJ2-2; CDR3aa: CATGPGVIGELFF; CDR3nt: TGTGCCACCGGACCAGGGGTTATCGGGGAGCTGTTTTTT
v_gene: TRBV19; abundance: few; d_gene: TRBD1; j_gene: TRBJ2-7; CDR3aa: CASSSGTGLIYEQYF; CDR3nt: TGTGCCAGTAGTTCCGGGACAGGATTAATCTACGAGCAGTACTTC
v_gene: TRBV3-1/TRBV3-2; abundance: .; d_gene: TRBD1; j_gene: TRBJ2-5; CDR3aa: CASSQRTGEETQYF; CDR3nt: TGTGCCAGCAGCCAACGGACAGGGGAAGAGACCCAGTACTTC
v_gene: TRBV6-5; abundance: once; d_gene: TRBD1; j_gene: TRBJ2-7; CDR3aa: CASGSTGGYEQYF; CDR3nt: TGTGCCAGCGGGTCCACAGGGGGCTACGAGCAGTACTTC
v_gene: TRBV23-1; abundance: .; d_gene: TRBD1; j_gene: TRBJ2-3; CDR3aa: CASSQSQGARADTQYF; CDR3nt: TGCGCCAGCAGTCAATCGCAGGGGGCAAGAGCAGATACGCAGTATTTT
v_gene: TRBV19; abundance: .; d_gene: TRBD2; j_gene: TRBJ2-3; CDR3aa: CASSGLAGGLWGTDTQYF; CDR3nt: TGTGCCAGTAGTGGGCTAGCGGGAGGATTATGGGGCACAGATACGCAGTATTTT
v_gene: TRBV30; abundance: .; d_gene: .; j_gene: TRBJ1-5; CDR3aa: CAWRTQSNQPQHF; CDR3nt: TGTGCCTGGCGGACACAAAGCAATCAGCCCCAGCATTTT
v_gene: TRBV7-9; abundance: .; d_gene: .; j_gene: TRBJ2-3; CDR3aa: CASISSSTDTQYF; CDR3nt: TGTGCCAGCATTAGTAGTAGCACAGATACGCAGTATTTT
v_gene: TRBV4-1; abundance: .; d_gene: .; j_gene: TRBJ2-7; CDR3aa: CASSHPVRGTTDRGEQYF; CDR3nt: TGCGCCAGCAGTCATCCCGTAAGGGGGACTACCGACCGAGGGGAGCAGTACTTC
v_gene: TRBV19; abundance: .; d_gene: TRBD1; j_gene: TRBJ2-7; CDR3aa: CASSISIEGAAYEQYF; CDR3nt: TGTGCCAGTAGTATTAGTATAGAGGGGGCGGCCTACGAGCAGTACTTC
v_gene: TRBV7-2; abundance: .; d_gene: TRBD1; j_gene: TRBJ2-1; CDR3aa: CASSLGQGPNNEQFF; CDR3nt: TGTGCCAGCAGCTTGGGACAGGGACCCAACAATGAGCAGTTCTTC
v_gene: TRBV4-1; abundance: .; d_gene: TRBD1; j_gene: TRBJ2-3; CDR3aa: CASSRNRGLETDTQYF; CDR3nt: TGCGCCAGCAGCCGAAACAGGGGGCTTGAGACAGATACGCAGTATTTT
v_gene: TRBV2; abundance: .; d_gene: .; j_gene: TRBJ1-1; CDR3aa: CASSESWTAEAFF; CDR3nt: TGTGCCAGCAGTGAAAGTTGGACAGCTGAAGCTTTCTTT
v_gene: TRBV18; abundance: .; d_gene: TRBD2; j_gene: TRBJ2-3; CDR3aa: CASSPRLAGSTDTQYF; CDR3nt: TGTGCCAGCTCACCCCGCCTAGCGGGTAGCACAGATACGCAGTATTTT
v_gene: TRBV10-1; abundance: few; d_gene: TRBD1; j_gene: TRBJ2-7; CDR3aa: CASRPGQGPYEQYF; CDR3nt: TGCGCCAGCCGTCCGGGACAGGGGCCCTACGAGCAGTACTTC
v_gene: TRBV7-3; abundance: .; d_gene: TRBD2; j_gene: TRBJ2-7; CDR3aa: CASSLRAGGPSYEQYF; CDR3nt: TGTGCCAGCAGCTTACGAGCGGGAGGACCTTCCTACGAGCAGTACTTC
v_gene: TRBV29-1; abundance: .; d_gene: TRBD1; j_gene: TRBJ2-7; CDR3aa: CSVGDSSYEQYF; CDR3nt: TGCAGCGTTGGGGACAGCTCCTACGAGCAGTACTTC
v_gene: TRBV3-1/TRBV3-2; abundance: .; d_gene: .; j_gene: TRBJ1-2; CDR3aa: CASSPRIQSYGYTF; CDR3nt: TGTGCCAGCAGCCCAAGGATACAGAGCTATGGCTACACCTTC
v_gene: TRBV11-2; abundance: .; d_gene: .; j_gene: TRBJ1-2; CDR3aa: CASSLEPGAGGHGYTF; CDR3nt: TGTGCCAGCAGCTTAGAACCCGGGGCGGGAGGTCATGGCTACACCTTC
v_gene: TRBV18; abundance: .; d_gene: .; j_gene: TRBJ2-1; CDR3aa: CASSPPWVRGSEEDNEQFF; CDR3nt: TGTGCCAGCTCACCACCTTGGGTTAGAGGGAGCGAGGAAGACAATGAGCAGTTCTTC
v_gene: TRBV5-1; abundance: few; d_gene: .; j_gene: TRBJ1-1; CDR3aa: CGPGGGINTEAFF; CDR3nt: TGCGGCCCCGGGGGGGGGATCAACACTGAAGCTTTCTTT